Listed below are T cell receptor beta chains from one sample, sequenced in a study of molecular identifiers for immune sequencing clone quantification. MiXCR was run by TCRdb on the PCR reads, yielding one entry per CDR3 protein. The table lists about 640,000 distinct CDR3 sequences, about 20% of them singletons. The specimen was naive CD8+ T cells from blood, with Jurkat cell RNA spiked in. Receptors originate from a human donor in good health. Some libraries in this study had Jurkat cell RNA spiked in. CDR3s include the opening cysteine and the closing phenylalanine or tryptophan. The D gene is left open where the match is weak. Size tells how often a clone was seen (once, few, many) or the class of an expanded clone, and some rows leave it out.

v_gene	d_gene	j_gene	abundance	CDR3nt	CDR3aa
TRBV7-9	NA	TRBJ2-1	few	TGTGCCAGCAGCTTAGTCGGGGGACAGAAATACAATGAGCAGTTCTTC	CASSLVGGQKYNEQFF
TRBV20-1	TRBD2	TRBJ2-7	NA	TGCAGTGTCACTAGCGGGTTCTCCTACGAGCAGTACTTC	CSVTSGFSYEQYF
TRBV12-3/TRBV12-4	NA	TRBJ1-2	NA	TGTGCCAGCAGGGACAGAAGCTATGGCTACACCTTC	CASRDRSYGYTF
TRBV2	NA	TRBJ1-1	many	TGTGCCAGCACTAAGGCAGGCCACGCTGAAGCTTTCTTT	CASTKAGHAEAFF
TRBV20-1	TRBD1	TRBJ2-7	many	TGCAGTGCTAGAGACACCGGGACAGGGGGCGGCGAGCAGTACTTC	CSARDTGTGGGEQYF
TRBV9	TRBD1	TRBJ2-7	NA	TGTGCCAGCAGCGTAGAAGGGACAGGGGCCCACGAGCAGTACTTC	CASSVEGTGAHEQYF
TRBV4-3	NA	TRBJ2-7	many	TGCGCCAGCAGCCAAGATCCCGCAGGGACCCACTACGAGCAGTACTTC	CASSQDPAGTHYEQYF
TRBV3-2	NA	TRBJ2-7	few	TGTGCCAGCAGCCAGGGACCCCCCGCCTACGAGCAGTACTTC	CASSQGPPAYEQYF
TRBV20-1	NA	TRBJ2-7	many	TGCAGTGCTAGTACTGGATTCTCCTACGAGCAGTACTTC	CSASTGFSYEQYF
TRBV7-9	NA	TRBJ2-7	few	TGTGCCAGCAGCTTAGGGGGACGTCCCTCCTACGTGCAGTACTTC	CASSLGGRPSYVQYF
TRBV6-6	TRBD2	TRBJ2-3	many	TGTGCCAGCAGCCAGACTAGCGGGAGGAACCCGAGGGGCACAGATACGCAGTATTTT	CASSQTSGRNPRGTDTQYF
TRBV7-3	NA	TRBJ2-3	many	TGTGCCAGCAGCCCAGGACGTTTCGGCACAGATACGCAGTATTTT	CASSPGRFGTDTQYF